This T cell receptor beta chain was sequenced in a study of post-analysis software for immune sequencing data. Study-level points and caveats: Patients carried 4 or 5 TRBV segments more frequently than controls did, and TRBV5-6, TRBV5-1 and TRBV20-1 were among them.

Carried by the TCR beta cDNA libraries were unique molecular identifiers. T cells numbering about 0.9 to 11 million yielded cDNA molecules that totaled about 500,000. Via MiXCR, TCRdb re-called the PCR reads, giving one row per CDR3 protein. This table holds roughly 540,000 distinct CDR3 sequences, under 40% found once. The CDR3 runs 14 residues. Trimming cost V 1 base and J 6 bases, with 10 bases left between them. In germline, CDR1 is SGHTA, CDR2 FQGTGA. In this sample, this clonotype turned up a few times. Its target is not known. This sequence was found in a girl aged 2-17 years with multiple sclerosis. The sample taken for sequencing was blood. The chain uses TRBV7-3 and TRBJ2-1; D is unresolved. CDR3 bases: TGTGCCAGCAGCTTAAACAGTCGGGCCAATGAGCAGTTCTTC. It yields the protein CASSLNSRANEQFF.